This T cell receptor beta chain was profiled in a study of cytomegalovirus exposure and HLA in healthy donors. Background on the study: Most donors, about 77% of several hundred genotyped, fell in the Caucasian-associated ancestry cluster. Overall study findings and caveats: It was confirmed in vitro that three of the CMV-associated chains were specific for CMV antigens.

Turning to this clone: Its antigen is still unknown.

The PCR had 60 Vbeta and 13 Jbeta primers. The protocol was immunoSEQ multiplex PCR, while the TCRdb copy is restricted to in-frame clones and leaves out a portion. The sample includes about 110,000 clones, about 86% seen only once; the top ten take 2.2%. The CDR3 runs to 16 residues. From germline, CDR1 is SGHNT and CDR2 YYREEE (reference sequence). Unmatched junction bases numbered 8, after V lost 0 bases and J lost 6 bases. The material sequenced was PBMCs. The chain couples TRBV5-4 to TRBJ2-3; 9 positions agree with TRBD2. The source is a woman aged 25 to 39 in good health and CMV-seronegative. CDR3 coding DNA: TGTGCCAGCAGCTTGGAGGTAGCGGGAGCACAGGATACGCAGTATTTT. The encoded protein is CASSLEVAGAQDTQYF.